This TCR beta chain was sequenced during a study of T cells in Graves' hyperthyroidism and ophthalmopathy. Across the study: The initial diagnosis was the point when peripheral blood was collected, ahead of any treatment. Whole-study results and caveats: Ophthalmopathy cases were set apart from stable hyperthyroidism by a 13 V-J model.

This CDR3 is 13 amino acids long. Trimming left V 5 bases short and J 4 bases short, with 11 bases between. Germline CDR1 is MNHNS and CDR2 is SASEGT. Amplified TCR beta CDR3 regions came from RNA transcripts. The HTBI primer set drove a first-round RT-PCR of the TCR CDR3. TCRdb passed the multiplex PCR reads through MiXCR, listing each CDR3 protein once. The sample holds approximately 600,000 distinct CDR3 sequences, around 21% seen once. This clonotype appeared many times. As yet, its antigen is unknown. This clonotype originated in a man aged 25 to 45 with Graves' ophthalmopathy. The chain couples TRBV6-1 to TRBJ1-1, with D possibly matching TRBD1 (5 bases). Sequencing was carried out using blood. The CDR3, as DNA: TGTGCCAGCAGTCGGGGACTTGGCACTGAAGCTTTCTTT. This sequence encodes CASSRGLGTEAFF.